Each of the 16 T cell receptor beta chains below was sequenced from the same sample in a study of T cells expressing NK-cell markers. TCRdb reprocessed the 5' RACE reads and reports one entry per CDR3 protein, with no DNA. Its table lists about 160,000 distinct CDR3 sequences. Sequencing was done on a sample of blood T cells: a sorted CD56 or NKG2C T cell subset, CD4+ or CD8+ T cells, or bulk PBMC T cells (not recorded which). Source of these receptors: a man aged 18-70 years in good health.

V gene TRBV7-6 combines with J gene TRBJ2-2. Germline lookup yields CDR1 SGHVS and CDR2 FNYEAQ. There are 13 residues in the CDR3. CDR3 sequence: CASRQKSAGELFF.

This chain links TRBV7-9 with TRBJ2-1; the D gene TCRdb calls, TRBD1, cannot be checked with no DNA. The CDR3 length is 15 residues. CDR1 is SEHNR, CDR2 FQNEAQ, per germline (reference sequence). The CDR3 is CASSPGTGKRNEQFF.

J is TRBJ1-5 and V is TRBV30; TCRdb's D gene call, TRBD1, goes unchecked for lack of DNA. Germline lookup yields CDR1 GTSNPN and CDR2 SVGIG (reference sequence). This CDR3 has 13 residues. The CDR3: CAWATGTNQPQHF.

V usage is TRBV24-1 and J usage is TRBJ1-5; checking the TCRdb D call of TRBD1 is not possible without DNA. CDR1 is KGHDR, CDR2 SFDVKD, per germline. This CDR3 is built from 16 residues. The CDR3 sequence: CATSAAGTGGRQPQHF.

This chain links TRBV27 with TRBJ1-2; without DNA, the TCRdb call of TRBD1 cannot be checked. This CDR3 has 16 amino acids. Germline lookup yields CDR1 MNHEY and CDR2 SMNVEV (reference sequence). The CDR3 sequence is CASSPSPGHSSDGYTF.

V usage is TRBV2 and J usage is TRBJ2-7; TCRdb names TRBD1, which stays unverified in the absence of DNA. Per the germline V gene, CDR1 is SNHLY and CDR2 is FYNNEI. The CDR3 contains 16 residues. The CDR3 sequence: CASSEETGGAMYEQYF.

The CDR3 loop is CATSRNIPGQGVDTQYF. V and J are TRBV15 and TRBJ2-3; the D gene TCRdb calls, TRBD1, cannot be checked with no DNA. The CDR3 contains 17 residues. CDR1 is LNHNV and CDR2 is YYDKDF in the germline V gene (reference sequence).

CDR3 residues: CASSLGGTNTEAFF. The gene calls are TRBV5-1 and TRBJ1-1; TCRdb reports TRBD1, a call that lacks DNA to check it against. From germline, CDR1 is SGHRS and CDR2 YFSETQ. This CDR3 contains 14 residues.

V gene TRBV6-1 combines with J gene TRBJ2-5; TCRdb designates TRBD1, a call that cannot be tested without DNA. The CDR3 totals 15 residues. Germline V gene sequence: CDR1 MNHNS, CDR2 SASEGT. The CDR3 loop reads CASSPLRGAEETQYF.

V usage is TRBV6-1 and J usage is TRBJ2-7; the TCRdb D gene call, TRBD1, has no DNA to confirm it. Per the germline V gene, CDR1 is MNHNS and CDR2 is SASEGT. This CDR3 has 13 residues. The CDR3 sequence: CASSQPGGYEQYF.

This sequence joins TRBV6-1 and TRBJ2-7; TCRdb's assignment of TRBD1 cannot be checked, as there is no DNA. This CDR3 has 13 residues. Germline V gene data show CDR1 as MNHNS and CDR2 as SASEGT. CDR3: CASSNRGHHEQYF.

The chain couples TRBV19 to TRBJ2-7. Germline values: CDR1 LNHDA, CDR2 SQIVND (reference sequence). This CDR3 spans 13 amino acids. The CDR3 reads CASSILVSYEQYF.

V is TRBV7-9 and J is TRBJ2-1. The CDR3 spans 16 residues. In germline, CDR1 is SEHNR, CDR2 FQNEAQ (reference sequence). The CDR3 is CASSLALGMGYNEQFF.

This chain links TRBV21-1 with TRBJ2-1; the TRBD2 assignment by TCRdb is unverifiable without DNA. TRBV21-1 is designated a pseudogene. The CDR3 sequence is 15 residues long. CDR3: CASSHTSGGPDEQFF.

V gene TRBV3-1 combines with J gene TRBJ2-4; lacking DNA, the TRBD1 call made by TCRdb goes unchecked. CDR1 is LGHDT and CDR2 is YNNKEL in the germline V gene (reference sequence). The CDR3 sequence is 17 residues long. CDR3 sequence reads: CASSQDPPGVWRFLQYF. The complete variable domain, with remaining parts taken from reference TRBV3-1 and TRBJ2-4, reads DTAVSQTPKYLVTQMGNDKSIKCEQNLGHDTMYWYKQDSKKFLKIMFSYNNKELIINETVPNRFSPKSPDKAHLNLHINSLELGDSAVYFCASSQDPPGVWRFLQYFGAGTRLSVL.

The V and J genes are TRBV5-1 and TRBJ2-1. This CDR3 region has 15 residues. Germline CDR1 reads SGHRS; CDR2 reads YFSETQ. CDR3 in amino acids: CASSWTASSKNEQFF.